The subject of this entry is one T cell receptor (beta chain). Its cognate antigen is unknown. The PCR had 60 Vbeta and 13 Jbeta primers. In the authors' workflow: Unique TCR beta chains numbered approximately 80 million in a later analysis, with roughly 10 million shared. Profiling relied on immunoSEQ multiplex PCR, and the TCRdb table lists in-frame clones only, not all of them. V, J and clone size derive from that table, while D and trimming were established from the DNA sequence. The data hold 210,000 or so clones, with around 83% observed a single time. The data were taken from a study of cytomegalovirus exposure and HLA in healthy donors. The J segment lost 4 bases and the V segment lost 2 bases, leaving 5 bases of the junction unmatched. Per the germline V gene, CDR1 is MNHNS and CDR2 is SASEGT. This CDR3 spans 15 amino acids. Study results and caveats: Later genetic work tied a missense DCLRE1C variant to beta-chain V and J trimming.

This receptor was identified in a girl aged 5-17 years in good health and CMV-seronegative. Sample: PBMCs. The chain uses TRBV6-1 and TRBJ2-1, with TRBD2 matching 7 bases. CDR3 coding DNA: TGTGCCAGCAGTGAACCAGGGAGGGTATACAATGAGCAGTTCTTC. Translating it yields CASSEPGRVYNEQFF.